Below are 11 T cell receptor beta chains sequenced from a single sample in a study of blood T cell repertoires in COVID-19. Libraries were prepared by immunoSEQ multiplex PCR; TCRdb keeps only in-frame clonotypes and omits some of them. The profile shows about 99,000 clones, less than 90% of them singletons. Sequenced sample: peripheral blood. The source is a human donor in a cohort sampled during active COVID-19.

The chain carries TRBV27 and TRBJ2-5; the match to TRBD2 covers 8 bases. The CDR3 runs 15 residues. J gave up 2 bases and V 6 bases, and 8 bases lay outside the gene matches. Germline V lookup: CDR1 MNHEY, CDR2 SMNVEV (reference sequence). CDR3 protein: CASSPVRGRQETQYF. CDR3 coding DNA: TGTGCCAGCAGCCCGGTGCGCGGGAGGCAAGAGACCCAGTACTTC.

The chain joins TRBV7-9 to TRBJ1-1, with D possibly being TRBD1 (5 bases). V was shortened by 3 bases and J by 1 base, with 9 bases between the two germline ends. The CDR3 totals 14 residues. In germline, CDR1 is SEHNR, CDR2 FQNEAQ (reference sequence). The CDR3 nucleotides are TGTGCCAGCAGCTTGGACACACGGAACACTGAAGCTTTCTTT. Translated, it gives CASSLDTRNTEAFF.

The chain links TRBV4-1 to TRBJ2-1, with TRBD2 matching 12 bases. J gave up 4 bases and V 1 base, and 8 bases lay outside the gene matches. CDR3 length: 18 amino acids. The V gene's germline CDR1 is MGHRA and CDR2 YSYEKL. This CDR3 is CASSQVYAGLAGYNEQFF. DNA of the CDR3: TGCGCCAGCAGCCAAGTCTACGCCGGACTAGCGGGGTACAATGAGCAGTTCTTC.

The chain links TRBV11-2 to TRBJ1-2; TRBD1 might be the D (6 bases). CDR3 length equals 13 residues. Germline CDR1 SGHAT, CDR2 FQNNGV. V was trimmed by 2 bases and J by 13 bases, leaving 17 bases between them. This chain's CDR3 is CASSLSGQKLTTF. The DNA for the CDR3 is TGTGCCAGCAGCTTATCGGGACAAAAGCTTACCACCTTC.

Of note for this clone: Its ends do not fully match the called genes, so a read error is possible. CDR3 region: CASSTSDRPNEQYF. CDR3 coding DNA: TGTGCTAGCAGTACATCGGACAGGCCGAACGAGCAGTACTTC. The rearrangement joins TRBV6-6 to TRBJ2-7; the match to TRBD1 covers 7 bases. CDR1 and CDR2 from the germline V gene are MNHNY and SVGAGI (reference sequence). The CDR3 is made up of 14 amino acids.

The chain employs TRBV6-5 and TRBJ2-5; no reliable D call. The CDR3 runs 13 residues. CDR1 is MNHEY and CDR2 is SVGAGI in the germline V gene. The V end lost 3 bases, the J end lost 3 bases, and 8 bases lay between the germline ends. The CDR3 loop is CASSYTIKETQYF. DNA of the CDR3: TGTGCCAGCAGTTATACTATAAAAGAGACCCAGTACTTC.

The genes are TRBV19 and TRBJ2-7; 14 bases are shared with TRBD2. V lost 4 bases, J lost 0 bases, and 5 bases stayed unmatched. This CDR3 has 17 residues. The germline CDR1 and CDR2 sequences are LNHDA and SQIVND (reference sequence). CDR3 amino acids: CASSRLAGGPPSYEQYF. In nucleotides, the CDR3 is TGTGCCAGTAGTAGACTAGCGGGAGGGCCGCCCTCCTACGAGCAGTACTTC.

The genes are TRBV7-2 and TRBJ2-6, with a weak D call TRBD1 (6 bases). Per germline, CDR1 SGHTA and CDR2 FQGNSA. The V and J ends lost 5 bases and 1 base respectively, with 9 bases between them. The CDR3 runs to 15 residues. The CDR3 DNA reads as TGTGCCAGCAGCCCACAGGGATCTGGGGCCAACGTCCTGACTTTC. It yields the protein CASSPQGSGANVLTF.

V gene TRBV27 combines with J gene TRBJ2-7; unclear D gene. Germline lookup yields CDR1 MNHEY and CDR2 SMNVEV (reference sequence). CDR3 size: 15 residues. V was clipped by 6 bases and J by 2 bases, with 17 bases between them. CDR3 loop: CASSQRGATPYEQYF. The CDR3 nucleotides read TGTGCCAGCAGCCAGCGCGGAGCCACACCCTACGAGCAGTACTTC.

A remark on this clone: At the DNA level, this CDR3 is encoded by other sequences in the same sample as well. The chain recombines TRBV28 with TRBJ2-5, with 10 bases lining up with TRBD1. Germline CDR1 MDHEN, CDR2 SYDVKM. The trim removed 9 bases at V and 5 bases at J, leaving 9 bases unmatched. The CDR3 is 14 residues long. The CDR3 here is CASSWTGGLETQYF. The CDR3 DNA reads TGTGCCAGTTCTTGGACAGGGGGTTTGGAGACCCAGTACTTC.

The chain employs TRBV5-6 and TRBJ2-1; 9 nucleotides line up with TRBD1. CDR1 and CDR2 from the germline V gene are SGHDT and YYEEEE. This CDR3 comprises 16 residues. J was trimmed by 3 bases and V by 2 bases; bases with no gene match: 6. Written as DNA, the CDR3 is TGTGCCAGCAGCTTCACAGGGGGCGGGGGCTACAATGAGCAGTTCTTC. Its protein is CASSFTGGGGYNEQFF.